The text below deals with one TCR beta chain. Its antigen remains unidentified. This entry is derived from a study of a mutant IDH1 vaccine in newly diagnosed glioma. Here immunoSEQ multiplex PCR was the method, and the copy in TCRdb shows in-frame clones only, minus some. There are around 120,000 clones in the sample; around 77% occur only once, and less than 7% lies in the top ten. Germline CDR1 and CDR2: MNHEY and SMNVEV (reference sequence). V lost 5 bases to trimming and J lost 4 bases; unmatched junction nucleotides: 12. The CDR3 totals 16 residues. Time point: week 11, during vaccination. What each vaccine dose contained was 300 ug of mutant IDH1 20-mer peptide, accompanied by topical imiquimod.

This TCR was recovered from a man aged 40-49 years with glioma. The V gene is TRBV27, the J gene TRBJ1-1; 8 bases are shared with TRBD1. The starting material was PBMCs, obtained from a glioma patient whose treatment included an IDH1 peptide vaccine. CDR3 DNA sequence: TGTGCCAGCAGTCGGTGGACAGGGAGTTTCGCCACTGAAGCTTTCTTT. This encodes CASSRWTGSFATEAFF.